This T cell receptor beta chain comes out of a study of T cells in Graves' hyperthyroidism and ophthalmopathy. Regarding the study as a whole: A model of 13 V-J features distinguished ophthalmopathy from stable hyperthyroidism.

This clonotype was recorded at least ten times. Antigen specificity is unknown. CDR1 and CDR2 from the germline V gene are SGHTS and YDEGEE. Losses at the gene ends were 4 bases for V and 9 bases for J; bases not matched to a gene: 9. The CDR3 has 14 amino acids. TCR beta CDR3 sequences were amplified from RNA transcripts. A set of HTBI primers served as the primers for a first-round RT-PCR of the TCR CDR3. MiXCR, applied by TCRdb to the multiplex PCR reads, yields one record per CDR3 protein. The sample yields roughly 200,000 distinct CDR3 sequences, approximately 16% seen once. Material: blood. This rearrangement joins TRBV5-8 to TRBJ2-1, with 8 bases aligning to TRBD2. The TCR comes from a man aged 40-50 years with Graves' hyperthyroidism. CDR3 nucleotide sequence: TGTGCCAGCAGCCCCCGACTAGCGATGAGTGAGCAGTTCTTC. Protein product: CASSPRLAMSEQFF.